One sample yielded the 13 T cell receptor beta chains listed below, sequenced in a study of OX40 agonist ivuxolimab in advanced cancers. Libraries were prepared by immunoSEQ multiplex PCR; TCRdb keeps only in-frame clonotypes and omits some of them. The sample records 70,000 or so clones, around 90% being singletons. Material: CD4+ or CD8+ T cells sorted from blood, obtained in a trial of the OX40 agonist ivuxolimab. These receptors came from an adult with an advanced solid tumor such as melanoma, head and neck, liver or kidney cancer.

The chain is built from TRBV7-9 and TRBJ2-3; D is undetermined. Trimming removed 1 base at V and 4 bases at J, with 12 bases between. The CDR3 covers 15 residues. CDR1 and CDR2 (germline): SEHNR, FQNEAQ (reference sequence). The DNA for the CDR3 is TGTGCCAGCAGCTTAGATATGGGTTCCGCAGATACGCAGTATTTT. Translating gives CASSLDMGSADTQYF.

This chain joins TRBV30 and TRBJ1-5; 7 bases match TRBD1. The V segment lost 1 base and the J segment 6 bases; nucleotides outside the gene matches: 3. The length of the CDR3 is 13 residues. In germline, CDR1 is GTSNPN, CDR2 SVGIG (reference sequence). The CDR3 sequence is CAWSGQGSQPQHF. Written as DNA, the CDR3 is TGTGCCTGGAGTGGACAGGGATCTCAGCCCCAGCATTTT.

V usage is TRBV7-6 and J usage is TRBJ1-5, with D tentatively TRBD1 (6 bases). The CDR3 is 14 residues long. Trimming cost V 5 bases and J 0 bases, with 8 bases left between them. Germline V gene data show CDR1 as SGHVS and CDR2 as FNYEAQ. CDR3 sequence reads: CASSEGGSNQPQHF. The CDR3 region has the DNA TGTGCCAGCAGCGAAGGGGGTAGCAATCAGCCCCAGCATTTT.

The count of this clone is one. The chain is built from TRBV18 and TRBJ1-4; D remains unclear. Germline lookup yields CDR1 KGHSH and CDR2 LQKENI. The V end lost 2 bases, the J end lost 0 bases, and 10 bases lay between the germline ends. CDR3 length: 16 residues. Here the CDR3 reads CASSPWTPATNEKLFF. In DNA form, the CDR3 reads TGTGCCAGCTCACCATGGACCCCTGCAACTAATGAAAAACTGTTTTTT.

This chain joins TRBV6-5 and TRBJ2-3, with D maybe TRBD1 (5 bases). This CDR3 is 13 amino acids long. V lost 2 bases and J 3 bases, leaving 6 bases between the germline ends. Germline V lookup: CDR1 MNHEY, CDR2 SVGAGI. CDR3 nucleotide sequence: TGTGCCAGCAGTTACCGACAGACAGATACGCAGTATTTT. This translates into CASSYRQTDTQYF.

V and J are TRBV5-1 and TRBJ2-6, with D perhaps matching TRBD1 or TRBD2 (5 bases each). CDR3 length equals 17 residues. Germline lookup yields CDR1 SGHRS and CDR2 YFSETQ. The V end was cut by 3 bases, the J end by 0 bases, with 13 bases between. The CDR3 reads CASSWGTVNSGANVLTF. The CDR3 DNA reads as TGCGCCAGCAGCTGGGGGACGGTCAACTCTGGGGCCAACGTCCTGACTTTC.

The CDR3 here is CASSLVGLTYNEQFF. CDR3 nucleotides: TGTGCCAGCAGCTTGGTCGGCCTAACCTACAATGAGCAGTTCTTC. The genes are TRBV7-3 and TRBJ2-1; D remains unclear. The CDR3 covers 15 residues. The V and J ends lost 3 bases and 2 bases respectively, with 11 bases between them. Germline CDR1 SGHTA, CDR2 FQGTGA.

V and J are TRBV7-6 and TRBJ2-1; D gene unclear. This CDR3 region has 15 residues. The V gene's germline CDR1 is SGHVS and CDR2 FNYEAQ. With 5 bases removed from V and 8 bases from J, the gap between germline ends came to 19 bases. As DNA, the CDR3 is TGTGCCAGCAGCCGAAGGGTGCAGGTGGGCGATGAGCAGTTCTTC. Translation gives CASSRRVQVGDEQFF.

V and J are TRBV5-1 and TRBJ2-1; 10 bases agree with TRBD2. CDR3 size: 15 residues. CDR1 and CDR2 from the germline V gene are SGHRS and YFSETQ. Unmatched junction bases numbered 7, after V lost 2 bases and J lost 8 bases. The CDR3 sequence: CASSLAGGPLDEQFF. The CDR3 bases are TGCGCCAGCAGCTTAGCGGGAGGGCCGTTGGATGAGCAGTTCTTC.

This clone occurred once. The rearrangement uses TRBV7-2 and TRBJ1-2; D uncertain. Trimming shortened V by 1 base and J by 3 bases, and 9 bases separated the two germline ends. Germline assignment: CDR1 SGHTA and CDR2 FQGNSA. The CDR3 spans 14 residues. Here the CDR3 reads CASSLDGEYYGYTF. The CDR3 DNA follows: TGTGCCAGCAGCTTAGATGGGGAATACTATGGCTACACCTTC.

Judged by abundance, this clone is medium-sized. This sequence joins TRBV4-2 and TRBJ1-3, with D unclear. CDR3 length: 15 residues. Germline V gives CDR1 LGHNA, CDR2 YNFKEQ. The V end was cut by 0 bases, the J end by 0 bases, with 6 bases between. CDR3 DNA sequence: TGTGCCAGCAGCCAAGAGCGGAGCTCTGGAAACACCATATATTTT. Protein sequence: CASSQERSSGNTIYF.

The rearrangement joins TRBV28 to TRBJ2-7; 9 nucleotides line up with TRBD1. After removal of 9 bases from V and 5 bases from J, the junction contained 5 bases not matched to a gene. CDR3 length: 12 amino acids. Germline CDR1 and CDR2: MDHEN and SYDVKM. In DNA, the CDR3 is TGTGCCAGTCGGACAGGGGTCAACGAGCAGTACTTC. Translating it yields CASRTGVNEQYF.

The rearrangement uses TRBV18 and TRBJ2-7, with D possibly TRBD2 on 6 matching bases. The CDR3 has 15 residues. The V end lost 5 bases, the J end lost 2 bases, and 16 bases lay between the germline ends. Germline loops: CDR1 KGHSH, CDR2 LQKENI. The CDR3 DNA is TGTGCCAGCTCATCGCCGGGACTCACCCCCTACGAGCAGTACTTC. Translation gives CASSSPGLTPYEQYF.